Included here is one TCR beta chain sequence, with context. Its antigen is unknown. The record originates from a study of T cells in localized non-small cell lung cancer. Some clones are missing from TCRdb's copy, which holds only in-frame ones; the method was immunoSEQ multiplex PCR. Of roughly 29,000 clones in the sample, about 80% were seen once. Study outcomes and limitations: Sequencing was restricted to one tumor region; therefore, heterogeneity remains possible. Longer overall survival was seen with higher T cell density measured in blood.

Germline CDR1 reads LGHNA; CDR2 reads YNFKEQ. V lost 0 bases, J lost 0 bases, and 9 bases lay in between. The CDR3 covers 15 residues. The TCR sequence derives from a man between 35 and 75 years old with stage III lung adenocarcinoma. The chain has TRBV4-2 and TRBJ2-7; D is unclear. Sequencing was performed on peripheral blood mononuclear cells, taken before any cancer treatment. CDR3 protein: CASSQELHSSYEQYF. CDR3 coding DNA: TGTGCCAGCAGCCAAGAACTTCACAGCTCCTACGAGCAGTACTTC.